This TCR beta chain was obtained from a study of vaccination and CD4 T cells after COVID-19. Looking at the study overall: The convalescents comprised six males and four females, two of them Hispanic. Subjects got two shots of BNT162b2 or mRNA-1273 vaccine. Post-vaccine sampling followed dose two by a median about 69 days (range 14 to 241). Notes on the study in general: The study found median SARS-CoV-2-reactive clonotypes rising from 21 to 38, not significantly.

The treatment denotes: roughly ten-day PBMC culture with coronavirus spike peptide pools or control peptides (ViraFEST assay). For this clonotype: Its antigen remains unknown.

The Oncomine TCR Beta short-read assay generated sequence data from the DNA of cultured CD4+ T cells. In TCRdb, the PCR reads were re-called with MiXCR into one record per CDR3 protein. The data show about 14,000 distinct CDR3 sequences, about 55% seen once. This CDR3 has 13 residues. Per the germline V gene, CDR1 is DFQATT and CDR2 is SNEGSKA (reference sequence). V was trimmed by 7 bases and J by 2 bases, leaving 14 bases between them. This TCR came from a human donor who had recovered from COVID-19. J is TRBJ2-5 and V is TRBV20-1; perhaps TRBD2 as D (6 bases). Sequencing was carried out using CD4+ T cells from blood, cultured in vitro. The CDR3 coding sequence is TGCAGTGGTACGGGGGAACCACAAGAGACCCAGTACTTC. This codes for CSGTGEPQETQYF.